These 19 T cell receptor beta chains came from one sample sequenced in a study of T-cell reconstitution after alpha-beta-depleted transplantation in children. Unique molecular identifiers were used to barcode this TCRbeta library. TCRdb reprocessed the PCR reads with MiXCR, giving one entry per CDR3 protein. The sample records some 840,000 distinct CDR3 sequences, 16% being singletons. The sequenced sample was PBMCs, mostly from graft donor cells, obtained 360 days after TCRalphabeta/CD19-depleted stem cell transplant. These receptors originate from a male patient younger than 18 who had a stem cell transplant for acute lymphoblastic leukemia, so the T cells may come from the graft donor.

The chain employs TRBV6-2 or TRBV6-3 and TRBJ2-7, with a possible D match to TRBD2 (6 bases). CDR1 MNHEY and CDR2 SVGEGT come from the germline V gene. V lost 0 bases and J 6 bases, leaving 12 bases between the germline ends. The CDR3 runs 14 residues. Here the CDR3 DNA reads TGTGCCAGCAGTTACTCGTCCCCGGGGGTCGAGCAGTACTTC. As protein: CASSYSSPGVEQYF.

The chain carries TRBV5-1 and TRBJ1-2, with no clear D. V lost 2 bases, J lost 6 bases, and 14 bases lay in between. The CDR3 runs to 14 residues. Germline V gives CDR1 SGHRS, CDR2 YFSETQ. CDR3: CASSFRTTRDGYTF. CDR3 DNA: TGCGCCAGCAGCTTCCGTACAACTCGGGATGGCTACACCTTC. The full variable domain, completed using reference TRBV5-1 and TRBJ1-2, is KAGVTQTPRYLIKTRGQQVTLSCSPISGHRSVSWYQQTPGQGLQFLFEYFSETQRNKGNFPGRFSGRQFSNSRSEMNVSTLELGDSALYLCASSFRTTRDGYTFGSGTRLTVV.

In its sample, this clonotype was seen a few times. This sequence joins TRBV20-1 and TRBJ2-2, with TRBD2 matching 14 bases. This CDR3 is built from 16 residues. Germline V gene data show CDR1 as DFQATT and CDR2 as SNEGSKA (reference sequence). V lost 4 bases to trimming and J lost 4 bases; unmatched junction nucleotides: 5. The CDR3 loop reads CSATRLAGGGTGELFF. For the CDR3, the DNA is TGCAGTGCTACCAGACTAGCGGGAGGGGGCACCGGGGAGCTGTTTTTT.

V and J are TRBV10-3 and TRBJ2-7, with D unclear. The CDR3 has 15 residues. The ends were cut back, 5 bases at V and 4 bases at J, with 18 bases in the middle. Germline CDR1 reads ENHRY; CDR2 reads SYGVKD. CDR3 sequence: CAISTEPARVYEQYF. In DNA, the CDR3 is TGTGCCATCAGTACAGAGCCGGCTAGGGTTTACGAGCAGTACTTC.

This chain connects TRBV28 to TRBJ2-7; weak D call: TRBD2 (6 bases). Germline CDR1 MDHEN, CDR2 SYDVKM. CDR3 length: 16 residues. V was pared by 4 bases and J by 3 bases, with 19 bases between. CDR3 nucleotides: TGTGCCAGCAGTTCATATAGCGGAGCGCTGAACTACGAGCAGTACTTC. It yields the protein CASSSYSGALNYEQYF.

The chain carries TRBV20-1 and TRBJ1-5; D may be TRBD1 (6 bases). CDR1 and CDR2 from the germline V gene are DFQATT and SNEGSKA (reference sequence). The CDR3 totals 16 residues. V lost 0 bases, J lost 5 bases, and 17 bases lay in between. This chain's CDR3 is CSARDPGAGRDQPQHF. The CDR3 DNA reads as TGCAGTGCTAGAGATCCAGGGGCAGGGCGGGATCAGCCCCAGCATTTT.

The chain combines TRBV18 with TRBJ2-1; D remains unclear. The CDR3 spans 13 residues. CDR1 is KGHSH and CDR2 is LQKENI in the germline V gene. Trimming cost V 3 bases and J 6 bases, with 9 bases left between them. The CDR3 nucleotides are TGTGCCAGCTCACCCAGACTCGGCAATGAGCAGTTCTTC. This codes for CASSPRLGNEQFF.

This clonotype was seen a few times. This sequence joins TRBV12-3 or TRBV12-4 and TRBJ2-7; D gene unclear. This CDR3 comprises 16 residues. V lost 4 bases, J lost 3 bases, and 19 bases lay in between. The CDR3 here is CASSYYGSRRNYEQYF. Written as DNA, the CDR3 is TGTGCCAGCAGTTATTACGGCTCCCGAAGGAACTACGAGCAGTACTTC.

This clonotype occurred a few times. This chain links TRBV4-1 with TRBJ2-1; 10 bases agree with TRBD2. The germline V gene encodes CDR1 MGHRA and CDR2 YSYEKL. CDR3 length: 21 amino acids. The J segment lost 1 base and the V segment lost 3 bases, leaving 18 bases of the junction unmatched. The CDR3: CASSQAPPGLARMRSYNEQFF. DNA of the CDR3: TGCGCCAGCAGCCAGGCTCCCCCGGGACTAGCGAGGATGCGGTCCTACAATGAGCAGTTCTTC.

V is TRBV20-1 and J is TRBJ2-7; D possibly corresponds to TRBD2 (5 bases). V lost 1 base, J lost 0 bases, and 10 bases lay in between. Germline V gene lookup returns CDR1 DFQATT and CDR2 SNEGSKA (reference sequence). The CDR3 consists of 14 residues. The CDR3 sequence is CSARVPGFSYEQYF. The CDR3 bases are TGCAGTGCTAGAGTACCGGGGTTCTCCTACGAGCAGTACTTC.

CDR3 DNA: TGCAGTGCTAGAATAGCGGGAAGGGTGTCCGGGGAGCTGTTTTTT. Translated: CSARIAGRVSGELFF. This chain links TRBV20-1 with TRBJ2-2, with 8 nucleotides matching TRBD2. The V segment lost 2 bases and the J segment 6 bases; nucleotides outside the gene matches: 8. The germline CDR1 and CDR2 sequences are DFQATT and SNEGSKA (reference sequence). CDR3 length: 15 residues.

This clonotype appeared a few times. DNA for the CDR3: TGCAGCGCTCTGGGCCCGGGCAATGAGCAGTTCTTC. Its protein is CSALGPGNEQFF. The rearrangement uses TRBV29-1 and TRBJ2-1; D ambiguous. From germline, CDR1 is SQVTM and CDR2 ANQGSEA. With 7 bases removed from V and 6 bases from J, the gap between germline ends came to 13 bases. The CDR3 has 12 amino acids.

This chain uses TRBV5-1 with TRBJ2-5, with D possibly TRBD1 on 7 matching bases. The ends were cut back, 0 bases at V and 2 bases at J, with 14 bases in the middle. The CDR3 contains 16 residues. Germline CDR1 is SGHRS and CDR2 is YFSETQ. The CDR3 nucleotides are TGCGCCAGCAGCTTGGGACAGGGAGGAGGGCAAGAGACCCAGTACTTC. Protein: CASSLGQGGGQETQYF.

This clonotype has only a few counts. V and J are TRBV20-1 and TRBJ2-1; D is perhaps TRBD2 (7 bases). Trimming removed 8 bases from V and 2 bases from J, with 16 bases in between. Germline assignment: CDR1 DFQATT and CDR2 SNEGSKA (reference sequence). The CDR3 sequence is 14 residues long. In DNA, the CDR3 is TGCAGTATGAACCGCGGGGGCCCCTACAATGAGCAGTTCTTC. Encoded protein: CSMNRGGPYNEQFF.

The rearrangement uses TRBV5-1 and TRBJ2-3; 8 nucleotides agree with TRBD2. The CDR3 spans 15 residues. Germline V lookup: CDR1 SGHRS, CDR2 YFSETQ. V trimming: 4 bases; J trimming: 2 bases; junction bases outside the gene matches: 6. The CDR3 loop reads CASSIGLAYTDTQYF. As DNA, the CDR3 is TGCGCCAGCAGCATCGGACTAGCCTACACAGATACGCAGTATTTT. Using reference TRBV5-1 and TRBJ2-3 for the parts outside the CDR3, the full variable domain is KAGVTQTPRYLIKTRGQQVTLSCSPISGHRSVSWYQQTPGQGLQFLFEYFSETQRNKGNFPGRFSGRQFSNSRSEMNVSTLELGDSALYLCASSIGLAYTDTQYFGPGTRLTVL.

The chain combines TRBV12-3 or TRBV12-4 with TRBJ2-1, with no clear D. Trimming cost V 10 bases and J 9 bases, with 10 bases left between them. The length of the CDR3 is 10 residues. In nucleotides, the CDR3 is TGTGCCACCGGTGTATTTGAGCAGTTCTTC. Translated: CATGVFEQFF.

The chain recombines TRBV5-1 with TRBJ2-3, with D maybe TRBD2 (5 bases). The CDR3 sequence is 15 residues long. V dropped 2 bases and J dropped 1 base, with 11 bases sitting between them. Germline V CDR1 and CDR2: SGHRS, YFSETQ. The CDR3 DNA follows: TGCGCCAGCAGCTTAATCGGGGAAGGCACAGATACGCAGTATTTT. Protein sequence: CASSLIGEGTDTQYF.

This clonotype occurred many times. The J gene is TRBJ2-3, the V gene TRBV20-1; 7 bases line up with TRBD2. The length of the CDR3 is 15 residues. After removal of 0 bases from V and 4 bases from J, the junction contained 7 bases not matched to a gene. Germline CDR1 reads DFQATT; CDR2 reads SNEGSKA (reference sequence). The CDR3 is CSARDSRESSDTQYF. The CDR3 coding sequence is TGCAGTGCTAGAGATTCGCGGGAGAGTTCAGATACGCAGTATTTT.

This sequence joins TRBV20-1 and TRBJ1-4; D unresolved. Trimming removed 3 bases at V and 7 bases at J, with 12 bases between. Germline assignment: CDR1 DFQATT and CDR2 SNEGSKA (reference sequence). The CDR3 spans 13 residues. For the CDR3, the DNA is TGCAGTGCTAGGGTCGACTCGGGTGAAAAACTGTTTTTT. Translation: CSARVDSGEKLFF.